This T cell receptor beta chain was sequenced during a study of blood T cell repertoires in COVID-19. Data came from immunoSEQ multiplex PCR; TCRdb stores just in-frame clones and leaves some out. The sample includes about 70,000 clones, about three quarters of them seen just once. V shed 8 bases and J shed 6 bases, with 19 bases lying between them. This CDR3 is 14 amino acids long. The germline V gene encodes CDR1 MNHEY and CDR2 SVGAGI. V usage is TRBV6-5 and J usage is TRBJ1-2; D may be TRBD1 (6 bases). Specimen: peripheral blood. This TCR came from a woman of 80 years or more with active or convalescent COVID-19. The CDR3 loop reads CASSVPGRDNGYTF. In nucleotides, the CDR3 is TGTGCCAGCTCAGTTCCGGGCCGGGACAATGGCTACACCTTC.